This TCR beta chain emerged from a study of blood T cell repertoires in COVID-19. Background on the study: Samples representing acute and convalescent COVID-19 were sourced from the United States, Italy and Spain. Nucleic acid was either cDNA or gDNA, and it came from T cells, B-cell-depleted T cells, or PBMCs.

The ends lost 4 bases at V and 11 bases at J; junction bases unmatched: 7. CDR1 and CDR2 (germline): KGHSH, LQKENI. The CDR3 is 13 amino acids. Original data processing: It was from reference gene primer amplification that nucleated cell counts were estimated. Using immunoSEQ multiplex PCR, the repertoire was profiled, and TCRdb retains in-frame clones only, with some absent. The DNA was the basis for D and trimming; V, J and clone size are from that table. Here the sample spans 90,000 or so clones, around 78% being singletons. The V gene is TRBV18, the J gene TRBJ1-4; TRBD1 agrees at 7 bases. The source material was peripheral blood. This receptor was obtained from a human donor in a cohort sampled during active COVID-19. For the CDR3, the DNA is TGTGCCAGCTCACACGGGACAGATGGTAAACTGTTTTTT. This translates into CASSHGTDGKLFF.